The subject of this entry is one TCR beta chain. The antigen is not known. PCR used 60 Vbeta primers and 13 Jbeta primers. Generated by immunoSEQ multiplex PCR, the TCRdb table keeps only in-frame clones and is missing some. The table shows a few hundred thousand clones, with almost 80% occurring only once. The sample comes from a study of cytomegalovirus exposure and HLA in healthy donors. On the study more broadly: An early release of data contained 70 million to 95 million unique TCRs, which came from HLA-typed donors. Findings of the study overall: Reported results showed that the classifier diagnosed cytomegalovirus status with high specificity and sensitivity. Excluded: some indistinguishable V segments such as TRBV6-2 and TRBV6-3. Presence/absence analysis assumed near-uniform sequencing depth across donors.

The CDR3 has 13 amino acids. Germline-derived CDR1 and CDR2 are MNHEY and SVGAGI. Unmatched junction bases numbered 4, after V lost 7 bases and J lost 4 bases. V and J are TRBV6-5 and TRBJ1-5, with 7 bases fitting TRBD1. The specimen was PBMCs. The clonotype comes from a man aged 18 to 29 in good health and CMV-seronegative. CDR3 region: CASTPDRNQPQHF. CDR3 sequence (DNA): TGTGCCAGCACCCCGGACAGGAATCAGCCCCAGCATTTT.